This T cell receptor beta chain was found in a study of blood T cell repertoires in COVID-19. The V gene lost 2 bases and the J gene lost 4 bases, with 16 bases spanning the gap. CDR3 size: 16 residues. Germline V lookup: CDR1 SEHNR, CDR2 FQNEAQ (reference sequence). Sequenced by immunoSEQ multiplex PCR; TCRdb stores in-frame clones only, minus some. There are about 28,000 clones in the sample; approximately 79% occur only once, and roughly 20% lies in the top ten. This clonotype was sampled from a boy under 10 years old with active or convalescent COVID-19. Specimen: peripheral blood. The chain joins TRBV7-9 to TRBJ2-3; D gene unclear. The CDR3 is CASSLLRYTQSDTQYF. DNA of the CDR3: TGTGCCAGCAGCTTACTCCGCTATACCCAATCAGATACGCAGTATTTT.